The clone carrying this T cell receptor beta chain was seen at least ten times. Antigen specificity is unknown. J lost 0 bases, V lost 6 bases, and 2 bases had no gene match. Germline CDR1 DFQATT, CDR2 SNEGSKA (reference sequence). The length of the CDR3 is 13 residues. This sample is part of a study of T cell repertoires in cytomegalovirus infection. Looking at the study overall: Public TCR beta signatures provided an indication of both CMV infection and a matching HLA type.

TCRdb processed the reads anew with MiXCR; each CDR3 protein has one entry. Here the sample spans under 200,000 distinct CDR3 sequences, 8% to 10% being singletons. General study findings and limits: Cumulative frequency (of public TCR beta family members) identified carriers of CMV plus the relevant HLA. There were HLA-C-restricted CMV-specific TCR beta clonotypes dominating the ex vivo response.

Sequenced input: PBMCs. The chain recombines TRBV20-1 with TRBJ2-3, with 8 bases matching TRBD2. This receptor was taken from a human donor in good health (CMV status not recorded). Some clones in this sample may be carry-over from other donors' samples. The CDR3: CSAPSGSTDTQYF. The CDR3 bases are TGCAGTGCCCCTAGCGGGAGCACAGATACGCAGTATTTT.